This T cell receptor (beta chain) was identified during a study of OX40 agonist ivuxolimab in advanced cancers. At the level of the study: The study gave patients intravenous ivuxolimab at 0.01 to 10 mg/kg every 2 weeks. Study-level points and caveats: Those patients achieving a partial response at 0.1-3.0 mg/kg showed among the lowest clonal expansion. Undetermined was the antigen specificity of the expanded peripheral T cells.

As to this clone: Antigen specificity is unknown.

Using immunoSEQ multiplex PCR, the repertoire was profiled, and TCRdb retains in-frame clones only, with some absent. The sample includes around 72,000 clones, almost 90% of them seen just once. The timepoints at which blood was sampled were baseline, cycle 4 day 1, and cycle 7 day 1. The material was CD4+ or CD8+ T cells sorted from blood, obtained in a trial of the OX40 agonist ivuxolimab. The TCR sequence derives from an adult with an advanced solid tumor such as melanoma, head and neck, liver or kidney cancer.

The CDR3 protein is CATSRDGVGTGVFF. CDR3 DNA sequence: TGTGCCACCAGCAGAGATGGAGTGGGGACAGGGGTGTTCTTC. V is TRBV15 and J is TRBJ2-1; 10 positions agree with TRBD1. The CDR3 is 14 amino acids. The V segment lost 0 bases and the J segment 15 bases; nucleotides outside the gene matches: 8. Per germline, CDR1 LNHNV and CDR2 YYDKDF (reference sequence).